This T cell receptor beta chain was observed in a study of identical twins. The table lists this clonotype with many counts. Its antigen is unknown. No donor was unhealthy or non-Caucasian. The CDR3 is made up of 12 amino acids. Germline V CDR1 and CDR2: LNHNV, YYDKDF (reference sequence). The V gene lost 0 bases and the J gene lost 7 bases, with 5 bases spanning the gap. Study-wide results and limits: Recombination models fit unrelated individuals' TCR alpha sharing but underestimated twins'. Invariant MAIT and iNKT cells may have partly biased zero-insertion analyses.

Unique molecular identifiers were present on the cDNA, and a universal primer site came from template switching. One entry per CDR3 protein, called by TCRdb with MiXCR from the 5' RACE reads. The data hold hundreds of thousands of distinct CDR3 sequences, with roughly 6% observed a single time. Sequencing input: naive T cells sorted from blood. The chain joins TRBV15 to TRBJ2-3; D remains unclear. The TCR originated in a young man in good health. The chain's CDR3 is CATSRDGNTQYF. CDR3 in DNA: TGTGCCACCAGCAGAGATGGGAATACGCAGTATTTT.